This entry describes one T cell receptor beta chain. What it recognizes is unknown. Cells designated naive CD8 were CD45RO-negative and were positively selected for CCR7, with terminally differentiated effector memory CD45RA+ cells excluded. The data were obtained in a study of shared clonotypes between healthy human individuals. Regarding the study as a whole: The study generally estimated greater richness for naive than memory subsets. Sampling included only blood; tissue repertoires likely differ.

The CDR3 is 13 residues long. The V gene lost 2 bases and the J gene lost 0 bases, with 5 bases spanning the gap. Germline V gene lookup returns CDR1 LNHDA and CDR2 SQIVND (reference sequence). The assay was run at deep level. Several immunoSEQ plates received, in even portions, the genomic DNA of each subset. TCRdb's copy holds only in-frame clones and misses some; the assay was immunoSEQ multiplex PCR. This table has roughly 2 million clones, approximately 94% appearing once. Sequencing was carried out using naive CD8+ T cells sorted from blood. The origin of this receptor is a man between 18 and 35 years old in good health. This chain uses TRBV19 with TRBJ2-7, with no clear D. The CDR3 nucleotides read TGTGCCAGTAGTATATGGGGCTCCTACGAGCAGTACTTC. Encoded protein: CASSIWGSYEQYF.